Listed below are T cell receptor beta chains from one sample, sequenced in a study of shared clonotypes between healthy human individuals. TCRdb's table, derived via immunoSEQ multiplex PCR, lists solely in-frame clones and lacks some. The sample lists more than 2 million clones; about 95% were seen once. The specimen sequenced was naive CD8+ T cells sorted from blood. These receptors all stem from a man younger than 35 in good health. Each CDR3 is given with its conserved first and last residue. A D gene is named only where the DNA matches it firmly. A row's size may be missing; if present it is once, few, many or a size class.

v_call	d_call	cdr3_length	j_call	clone_size	cdr3_nt	cdr3_aa
TRBV11-2	TRBD2	17	TRBJ2-1	-	TGTGCCAGCAGCTTAGATAGAGTCGGGGGGGCCTACAATGAGCAGTTCTTC	CASSLDRVGGAYNEQFF
TRBV2	TRBD2	15	TRBJ2-7	-	TGTGCCAGCACCCCTACTAGCGGGGGCCCCCACGAGCAGTACTTC	CASTPTSGGPHEQYF
TRBV6-5	-	13	TRBJ2-2	-	TGTGCCAGCAGTCCCCTCAATTACGGGGAGCTGTTTTTT	CASSPLNYGELFF
TRBV11-2	-	12	TRBJ2-5	-	TGTGCCAGCAGCCTTCCCCTGGAGACCCAGTACTTC	CASSLPLETQYF
TRBV27	TRBD2	17	TRBJ2-5	-	TGTGCCAGCAGTCCCCTCGGTGTCGGGGGGATACAAGAGACCCAGTACTTC	CASSPLGVGGIQETQYF
TRBV2	-	13	TRBJ2-7	-	TGTGCCAGCAGTGAGGAGTACTCCTACGAGCAGTACTTC	CASSEEYSYEQYF
TRBV5-1	-	16	TRBJ2-2	-	TGCGCCAGCAGCTTGGTGCAGCTTGGTACCACCGGGGAGCTGTTTTTT	CASSLVQLGTTGELFF
TRBV19	-	13	TRBJ2-7	-	TGTGCCAGTAGTATAAGCTGGCGGTACGAGCAGTACTTC	CASSISWRYEQYF
TRBV27	TRBD1	15	TRBJ2-1	-	TGTGCCAGCAGTTCCGGAACAGGGGGCTACAATGAGCAGTTCTTC	CASSSGTGGYNEQFF
TRBV6-5	-	15	TRBJ1-1	-	TGTGCCAGCAGTGGACCAGGGTTTGGGGGCACTGAAGCTTTCTTT	CASSGPGFGGTEAFF
TRBV6-5	TRBD2	13	TRBJ2-3	-	TGTGCCAGCAGCGGGACTACCTCAGATACGCAGTATTTT	CASSGTTSDTQYF
TRBV6-5	-	15	TRBJ2-3	-	TGTGCCAGCAGTTACCTGGCAGGGAGCACAGATACGCAGTATTTT	CASSYLAGSTDTQYF
TRBV27	-	14	TRBJ2-3	-	TGTGCCAGCAGTTTATGGGGAGAGGCAGATACGCAGTATTTT	CASSLWGEADTQYF
TRBV7-9	TRBD1	15	TRBJ1-6	-	TGTGCCAGCAGCGAGACAGGGGGCCTCGATTCACCCCTCCACTTT	CASSETGGLDSPLHF
TRBV1	-	15	TRBJ2-3	-	TGCACCAGCCTAGACCGGGACCACAACAGAGATACGCAGTATTTT	CTSLDRDHNRDTQYF
TRBV9	-	16	TRBJ2-3	once	TGTGCCAGCAGCGTAGAGTGGGGGAGTGTGTCAGATACGCAGTATTTT	CASSVEWGSVSDTQYF
TRBV4-1	TRBD2	15	TRBJ2-1	-	TGCGCCAGCAGCCAAGTTGCGCTAGCGGACAATGAGCAGTTCTTC	CASSQVALADNEQFF
TRBV5-1	TRBD1	16	TRBJ1-6	few	TGCGCCAGCAGCTTGCGGGACAGGGAATCTAATTCACCCCTCCACTTT	CASSLRDRESNSPLHF
TRBV6-1	TRBD1	12	TRBJ2-7	-	TGTGCCAGCACCGGACAGGTCTACGAGCAGTACTTC	CASTGQVYEQYF
TRBV7-8	TRBD2	16	TRBJ2-2	-	TGTGCCAGCAGCACTCGACTAGCGGGGAACACCGGGGAGCTGTTTTTT	CASSTRLAGNTGELFF
TRBV19	-	13	TRBJ1-1	once	TGTGCCAGTAGTCAACTCGGATCCCCTGAAGCTTTCTTT	CASSQLGSPEAFF
TRBV16	TRBD1	13	TRBJ1-2	-	TGTGCCAGCAGCCAATCGACAGGGTATGGCTACACCTTC	CASSQSTGYGYTF
TRBV7-2	-	16	TRBJ1-2	-	TGTGCCAGCAGCTTCCTGGACACCTCAGGGGACTATGGCTACACCTTC	CASSFLDTSGDYGYTF
TRBV6-5	-	13	TRBJ2-7	-	TGTGCCAGCAGTTACCCAGAGGGCGGCGAGCAGTACTTC	CASSYPEGGEQYF
TRBV5-1	TRBD1	14	TRBJ2-3	-	TGCGCCAGCGGCCCGGACAGGGGCACAGATACGCAGTATTTT	CASGPDRGTDTQYF
TRBV18	-	15	TRBJ2-7	-	TGTGCCAGCTCACCAATATCAGATCCCTCCTACGAGCAGTACTTC	CASSPISDPSYEQYF
TRBV10-3	-	13	TRBJ2-7	-	TGTGCCATCAGTGGTCCGGGACCCTACGAGCAGTACTTC	CAISGPGPYEQYF
TRBV14	-	16	TRBJ2-5	-	TGTGCCAGCAGCCGAGGGGGGGGCATCTACCAAGAGACCCAGTACTTC	CASSRGGGIYQETQYF
TRBV10-3	TRBD1	16	TRBJ1-2	-	TGTGCCATCAGTGAGTCGTACACAGGAGGGGGCAGGGGCTACACCTTC	CAISESYTGGGRGYTF
TRBV7-2	TRBD1	15	TRBJ1-5	once	TGTGCCAGCAGCTCGGGGACAGTTAGCAATCAGCCCCAGCATTTT	CASSSGTVSNQPQHF
TRBV7-8	-	17	TRBJ1-5	-	TGTGCCAGCAGCCCCCTATATACGACAGAGGGCAATCAGCCCCAGCATTTT	CASSPLYTTEGNQPQHF
TRBV7-9	TRBD1	16	TRBJ2-3	-	TGTGCCAGCAGCTATGACCTTAGGGACAGGGGGGATACGCAGTATTTT	CASSYDLRDRGDTQYF
TRBV6-5	-	15	TRBJ1-1	-	TGTGCCAGCAGTTACTGGCAGGGTGTTAAGTCGGAAGCTTTCTTT	CASSYWQGVKSEAFF
TRBV4-3	-	13	TRBJ1-6	once	TGCGCCAGCAGCCAAGATTCTGGGTCACCCCTCCACTTT	CASSQDSGSPLHF
TRBV2	-	14	TRBJ1-5	once	TGTGCCAGCAGAGTCGGGTATAGCAATCAGCCCCAGCATTTT	CASRVGYSNQPQHF
TRBV27	-	13	TRBJ2-5	-	TGTGCCAGCAGGAGGGGGGGACAAGAGACCCAGTACTTC	CASRRGGQETQYF
TRBV19	-	13	TRBJ1-1	-	TGTGCCAGTACTTTATGGGGGGCCACTGAAGCTTTCTTT	CASTLWGATEAFF
TRBV9	TRBD2	17	TRBJ2-5	-	TGTGCCAGCAGCGTAGCCCCTGAGCGGGGGGGCCGGGAGACCCAGTACTTC	CASSVAPERGGRETQYF
TRBV7-6	-	13	TRBJ2-7	-	TGTGCCAGCAGCTTAGGTCCCCTCTACGAGCAGTACTTC	CASSLGPLYEQYF
TRBV4-1	-	13	TRBJ2-1	-	TGCGCCAGCAGCCAAGGCGTCACGGAGACCCAGTTCTTC	CASSQGVTETQFF
TRBV4-3	-	14	TRBJ1-2	-	TGCGCCAGCAGCCAAGATCTCAGGGACTATGGCTACACCTTC	CASSQDLRDYGYTF
TRBV5-8	-	16	TRBJ2-7	-	TGTGCCAGCAGCTTGGTAAACAGGGGAGGGTCGGACGAGCAGTACTTC	CASSLVNRGGSDEQYF
TRBV30	-	13	TRBJ1-1	-	TGTGCCTGGAGGCCAGATATGGGAACTGAAGCTTTCTTT	CAWRPDMGTEAFF
TRBV13	TRBD2	18	TRBJ2-7	-	TGTGCCAGCAGCTTAGGGGACGGGACTAGCGGGGATAACTACGAGCAGTACTTC	CASSLGDGTSGDNYEQYF
TRBV11-3	-	16	TRBJ2-2	-	TGTGCCAGCAGCTTTCTAAGTGCCCTAAGCGCCGGGGAGCTGTTTTTT	CASSFLSALSAGELFF
TRBV6-5	-	11	TRBJ2-7	-	TGTGCCAGCGGGGGCGCGTACGAGCAGTACTTC	CASGGAYEQYF
TRBV19	-	15	TRBJ1-5	-	TGTGCCAGTACCCCGGGGGGGGGAGGCAATCAGCCCCAGCATTTT	CASTPGGGGNQPQHF
TRBV5-6	TRBD2	15	TRBJ2-7	-	TGTGCCAGCAGCTGGGAGACTAGCGGGAATATCGAGCAGTACTTC	CASSWETSGNIEQYF
TRBV7-3	-	16	TRBJ2-2	-	TGTGCCAGCAGCCCCGGGCAAAGGGGTGACACCGGGGAGCTGTTTTTT	CASSPGQRGDTGELFF
TRBV28	-	14	TRBJ1-2	-	TGTGCCAGCAGTTCAGGGTTTGCTTCCTATGGCTACACCTTC	CASSSGFASYGYTF
TRBV5-5	-	16	TRBJ2-7	-	TGTGCCAGCAGCCTATCCGCCGGTCTGGCCCCCTACGAGCAGTACTTC	CASSLSAGLAPYEQYF
TRBV10-3	TRBD2	13	TRBJ2-3	-	TGTGCCATCAGTGAAGGACTAGCGGTAGGGGAGTATTTT	CAISEGLAVGEYF
TRBV6-5	-	11	TRBJ2-7	-	TGTGCCAGCAACTCCGCGGGCGAGCAGTACTTC	CASNSAGEQYF
TRBV30	-	15	TRBJ2-3	-	TGTGCCTGGGGCATTGGGAGTTCTAGCACAGATACGCAGTATTTT	CAWGIGSSSTDTQYF
TRBV6-5	TRBD1	15	TRBJ2-5	once	TGTGCCAGCAGTAACCTGGGACAGGGGGAAGAGACCCAGTACTTC	CASSNLGQGEETQYF
TRBV5-8	-	16	TRBJ2-1	-	TGTGCCAGCAGCTTGGATCCGGGAGTTTGGGCAAATGAGCAGTTCTTC	CASSLDPGVWANEQFF
TRBV6-1	TRBD1	14	TRBJ2-4	-	TGTGCCAGCAGTGAAAGGGACAGGTCTTTCATTCAGTACTTC	CASSERDRSFIQYF
TRBV9	-	16	TRBJ2-3	-	TGTGCCAGCAGCCGACGCCCCGAGGCTAGCCCAGATACGCAGTATTTT	CASSRRPEASPDTQYF
TRBV7-9	-	16	TRBJ1-6	-	TGTGCCAGCAGCCCTAGCAGGGCCCCCTATAATTCACCCCTCCACTTT	CASSPSRAPYNSPLHF